The entry below gives a single TCR beta chain sequence along with its context. Its antigen is as yet unknown. The sample originates from a study of cytomegalovirus exposure and HLA in healthy donors. Study results and limitations: 87-base-pair reads could not separate some V segments, including TRBV6-2 and TRBV6-3. Most TCR sequences showed up rarely, but some public TCRs showed up in many donors. What was likely a sequencing artifact was a cluster of highly shared sequence variants. Roughly uniform depth of sequencing across donors was assumed in presence/absence analyses.

Losses at the gene ends were 0 bases for V and 5 bases for J; bases not matched to a gene: 12. In germline, CDR1 is SGHKS, CDR2 YYEKEE (reference sequence). The CDR3 is 18 amino acids. The PCR used 60 Vbeta and 13 Jbeta primers. Data came from immunoSEQ multiplex PCR; TCRdb stores just in-frame clones and leaves some out. The sample carries approximately 210,000 clones, roughly four fifths recorded once. V and J are TRBV5-5 and TRBJ2-4, with TRBD2 matching 9 bases. Sample: PBMCs. The sequence derives from a man younger than 35 in good health and CMV-seronegative. CDR3 sequence reads: CASSLVLAGAPRENIQYF. CDR3 coding DNA: TGTGCCAGCAGCTTGGTGTTAGCGGGAGCCCCCAGGGAAAACATTCAGTACTTC.